Below are 27 T cell receptor beta chains sequenced from a single sample in a study of cytomegalovirus exposure and HLA in healthy donors. Assay used: immunoSEQ multiplex PCR; TCRdb lists only in-frame clones, some missing. The sample consists of about 220,000 clones, just over 85% of them appearing once. The sequenced sample was PBMCs. The source is a woman between 18 and 29 years old in good health and CMV-seronegative.

The chain joins TRBV10-2 to TRBJ1-1, with 8 bases matching TRBD1. The germline gives CDR1 WSHSY, CDR2 SAAADI. This CDR3 region has 15 residues. V shed 4 bases and J 4 bases; nucleotides not matched to a gene: 8. Here the CDR3 reads CASSVDRDSGTEAFF. The CDR3 nucleotides read TGCGCCAGCAGTGTGGACAGGGATTCGGGCACTGAAGCTTTCTTT.

The genes are TRBV2 and TRBJ1-3, with 9 bases lining up with TRBD1. Germline CDR1 reads SNHLY; CDR2 reads FYNNEI. The trim removed 6 bases at V and 4 bases at J, leaving 10 bases unmatched. The CDR3 has 16 amino acids. The chain's CDR3 is CASRYRGTGPGNTIYF. CDR3 DNA: TGTGCCAGCAGATATCGAGGGACAGGGCCAGGAAACACCATATATTTT. The variable domain in full, completed from reference TRBV2 and TRBJ1-3, reads EPEVTQTPSHQVTQMGQEVILRCVPISNHLYFYWYRQILGQKVEFLVSFYNNEISEKSEIFDDQFSVERPDGSNFTLKIRSTKLEDSAMYFCASRYRGTGPGNTIYFGEGSWLTVV.

This chain joins TRBV4-1 and TRBJ2-1, with 10 bases fitting TRBD2. CDR3 length: 15 amino acids. V lost 4 bases to trimming and J lost 6 bases; unmatched junction nucleotides: 6. Germline CDR1 and CDR2: MGHRA and YSYEKL. CDR3 residues: CASSPSRTSGNEQFF. The CDR3 nucleotides read TGCGCCAGCAGCCCGAGCAGGACTAGCGGCAATGAGCAGTTCTTC.

The CDR3 reads CASLVGGTDTQYF. The CDR3 bases are TGTGCCAGCTTAGTCGGGGGCACAGATACGCAGTATTTT. V usage is TRBV2 and J usage is TRBJ2-3; tentatively, D is TRBD2 (5 bases). The CDR3 is 13 residues long. Germline V gene data show CDR1 as SNHLY and CDR2 as FYNNEI. The V and J ends lost 8 bases and 1 base respectively, with 10 bases between them.

The chain employs TRBV30 and TRBJ2-6; D is ambiguous. CDR3 length equals 13 residues. V was shortened by 4 bases and J by 3 bases, with 7 bases between the two germline ends. Germline V gene sequence: CDR1 GTSNPN, CDR2 SVGIG (reference sequence). The CDR3 nucleotides are TGTGCCTGGAAGCAGGATGGGGCCAACGTCCTGACTTTC. As protein: CAWKQDGANVLTF.

The rearrangement joins TRBV29-1 to TRBJ1-5, with D perhaps TRBD1 (6 bases). Germline V gene data show CDR1 as SQVTM and CDR2 as ANQGSEA. The CDR3 extends over 12 amino acids. Trimming took 6 bases from V and 9 from J, leaving 15 bases between them. The CDR3 DNA reads as TGCAGCGTCGTAACAGGGCTCGGGCCCCAGCATTTT. As protein: CSVVTGLGPQHF. Based on the CDR3 plus reference TRBV29-1 and TRBJ1-5, the full variable domain is SAVISQKPSRDICQRGTSLTIQCQVDSQVTMMFWYRQQPGQSLTLIATANQGSEATYESGFVIDKFPISRPNLTFSTLTVSNMSPEDSSIYLCSVVTGLGPQHFGDGTRLSIL.

The rearrangement links TRBV10-3 to TRBJ2-6; the D gene is possibly TRBD1 (5 bases). The CDR3 contains 15 residues. Germline V gene sequence: CDR1 ENHRY, CDR2 SYGVKD. Between the trimmed V and J ends, which lost 7 bases and 1 base, there was a span of 11 bases. In DNA, the CDR3 is TGTGCCATCAATCGTCAGGGATCTGGGGCCAACGTCCTGACTTTC. Protein product: CAINRQGSGANVLTF.

This clone was seen only a few times. The V and J genes are TRBV15 and TRBJ1-5, with D hard to call. Germline CDR1 reads LNHNV; CDR2 reads YYDKDF (reference sequence). The CDR3 runs to 15 residues. Trimming removed 5 bases from V and 4 bases from J, with 15 bases in between. The CDR3 sequence: CATSAEGRENQPQHF. As DNA, the CDR3 is TGTGCCACCAGCGCAGAGGGAAGGGAAAATCAGCCCCAGCATTTT.

This chain uses TRBV6-5 with TRBJ1-2; the match to TRBD1 covers 8 bases. CDR3 size: 14 residues. Germline V gene sequence: CDR1 MNHEY, CDR2 SVGAGI. J was trimmed by 5 bases and V by 6 bases; bases with no gene match: 8. CDR3 sequence (DNA): TGTGCCAGCAGCTGGGGACAGGAGCTTTATGGCTACACCTTC. Its translation: CASSWGQELYGYTF.

The chain employs TRBV7-3 and TRBJ2-2, with D possibly TRBD2 on 7 matching bases. CDR3 length: 16 residues. Germline V CDR1 and CDR2: SGHTA, FQGTGA. V was trimmed by 1 base and J by 3 bases, leaving 12 bases between them. The chain's CDR3 is CASSLMGGLHTGELFF. Written as DNA, the CDR3 is TGTGCCAGCAGCTTAATGGGGGGGCTCCACACCGGGGAGCTGTTTTTT. Together with reference TRBV7-3 and TRBJ2-2, the CDR3 gives the full variable domain: GAGVSQTPSNKVTEKGKYVELRCDPISGHTALYWYRQSLGQGPEFLIYFQGTGAADDSGLPNDRFFAVRPEGSVSTLKIQRTERGDSAVYLCASSLMGGLHTGELFFGEGSRLTVL.

The gene calls are TRBV9 and TRBJ1-1, with unresolved D. The CDR3 is 14 residues long. V lost 1 base and J 1 base, leaving 8 bases between the germline ends. Germline V gives CDR1 SGDLS, CDR2 YYNGEE. The CDR3 DNA is TGTGCCAGCAGCGTAATCGTAGAGAACACTGAAGCTTTCTTT. This translates into CASSVIVENTEAFF. Full variable domain (remainder filled in from reference TRBV9 and TRBJ1-1): DSGVTQTPKHLITATGQRVTLRCSPRSGDLSVYWYQQSLDQGLQFLIQYYNGEERAKGNILERFSAQQFPDLHSELNLSSLELGDSALYFCASSVIVENTEAFFGQGTRLTVV.

The chain joins TRBV5-3 to TRBJ2-2, with 9 positions matching TRBD1. TRBV5-3 is an ORF for which the function is uncertain. Trimming took 4 bases from V and 6 from J; bases not matched to a gene: 7. The CDR3 sequence is 15 residues long. CDR3 sequence (DNA): TGTGCCAGAAGCATAGGGACAGGGAGGGCCGGGGAGCTGTTTTTT. It translates to CARSIGTGRAGELFF.

The chain combines TRBV9 with TRBJ2-7, with D maybe TRBD1 (6 bases). Germline CDR1 and CDR2: SGDLS and YYNGEE. V gave up 3 bases and J gave up 6 bases, with 19 bases separating them. The CDR3 loop spans 15 amino acids. The CDR3 protein is CASSDDGTRLSEQYF. The CDR3 nucleotides read TGTGCCAGCAGCGACGACGGGACACGCTTATCCGAGCAGTACTTC.

V gene TRBV5-1 combines with J gene TRBJ2-2; TRBD1 matches 7 bases. Germline V gene data show CDR1 as SGHRS and CDR2 as YFSETQ. The ends lost 4 bases at V and 0 bases at J; junction bases unmatched: 3. The CDR3 totals 15 residues. The DNA for the CDR3 is TGCGCCAGCAGCATCGGGACAGCGAACACCGGGGAGCTGTTTTTT. Translated, it gives CASSIGTANTGELFF.

This clone is a singleton in its sample. The genes are TRBV28 and TRBJ2-3; D unresolved. The CDR3 runs to 12 residues. The germline V and J ends were trimmed by 5 bases and 6 bases, with 9 bases remaining between them. The germline gives CDR1 MDHEN, CDR2 SYDVKM. CDR3 loop: CASSPHRDTQYF. CDR3 nucleotide sequence: TGTGCCAGCAGTCCCCATCGGGATACGCAGTATTTT.

The J gene is TRBJ2-3, the V gene TRBV5-6, with D possibly being TRBD1 (5 bases). The CDR3 is made up of 17 amino acids. Deletions cut 5 bases from V and 1 base from J, with 20 bases between. Looked up from germline, CDR1 is SGHDT and CDR2 is YYEEEE. CDR3 in DNA: TGTGCCAGCAGTTCCTTATGGGCTCAACAGGGCACAGATACGCAGTATTTT. Protein: CASSSLWAQQGTDTQYF.

The CDR3 nucleotides are TGTGCCAGCTCACCACTTCCGGGACAGACGAACACCGGGGAGCTGTTTTTT. Its translation is CASSPLPGQTNTGELFF. The chain links TRBV18 to TRBJ2-2; 7 nucleotides match TRBD1. Looked up from germline, CDR1 is KGHSH and CDR2 is LQKENI. J gave up 0 bases and V 1 base, and 5 bases lay outside the gene matches. CDR3 size: 17 residues.

This chain connects TRBV2 to TRBJ1-1, with 8 positions matching TRBD1. This CDR3 spans 15 amino acids. Germline lookup yields CDR1 SNHLY and CDR2 FYNNEI. The V segment lost 5 bases and the J segment 4 bases; nucleotides outside the gene matches: 9. The CDR3 DNA follows: TGTGCCAGCAGTAGGACAGGGATCAGCGGCACTGAAGCTTTCTTT. Translating gives CASSRTGISGTEAFF. Complete variable domain (other parts from reference TRBV2 and TRBJ1-1): EPEVTQTPSHQVTQMGQEVILRCVPISNHLYFYWYRQILGQKVEFLVSFYNNEISEKSEIFDDQFSVERPDGSNFTLKIRSTKLEDSAMYFCASSRTGISGTEAFFGQGTRLTVV.

CDR3: CASSTGYRDRNYEQYF. The CDR3 coding sequence is TGTGCCAGCAGCACCGGATACCGGGACAGGAACTACGAGCAGTACTTC. The chain joins TRBV5-4 to TRBJ2-7, with TRBD1 identical over 8 bases. This CDR3 has 16 residues. V trimming: 4 bases; J trimming: 3 bases; junction bases outside the gene matches: 12. CDR1 is SGHNT and CDR2 is YYREEE in the germline V gene (reference sequence).

Only one count was recorded for this clone. The rearrangement links TRBV28 to TRBJ1-2; D is unclear. The CDR3 runs 14 residues. Germline values: CDR1 MDHEN, CDR2 SYDVKM. V gave up 3 bases and J gave up 0 bases, with 8 bases separating them. The CDR3 protein is CASSFRESNYGYTF. CDR3 in DNA: TGTGCCAGCAGTTTTCGTGAGTCTAACTATGGCTACACCTTC.

V gene TRBV7-3 combines with J gene TRBJ1-2, with 11 positions matching TRBD1. CDR1 and CDR2 from the germline V gene are SGHTA and FQGTGA. This CDR3 is 15 amino acids long. With 0 bases clipped from V and 3 bases from J, the junction kept 0 bases outside the gene matches. The CDR3 region has the DNA TGTGCCAGCAGCTTAACGGGACAGGGGGACTATGGCTACACCTTC. It translates to CASSLTGQGDYGYTF.

The chain has TRBV30 and TRBJ2-7, with TRBD2 identical over 7 bases. From germline, CDR1 is GTSNPN and CDR2 SVGIG (reference sequence). V was pared by 3 bases and J by 3 bases, with 8 bases of the junction left unmatched. The CDR3 runs to 14 residues. CDR3 region: CAWSRSGAVYEQYF. In DNA form, the CDR3 reads TGTGCCTGGAGCCGGAGCGGGGCTGTCTACGAGCAGTACTTC.

This chain links TRBV5-5 with TRBJ2-1; 7 nucleotides line up with TRBD1. Germline V gene lookup returns CDR1 SGHKS and CDR2 YYEKEE (reference sequence). This CDR3 is 15 amino acids long. Trimming took 2 bases from V and 5 from J; bases not matched to a gene: 7. CDR3 region: CASSFDRVRHNEQFF. CDR3 sequence (DNA): TGTGCCAGCAGCTTCGACAGGGTGCGTCACAATGAGCAGTTCTTC.

The J gene is TRBJ1-2, the V gene TRBV14; D is perhaps TRBD1 (6 bases). Germline V gene data show CDR1 as SGHDN and CDR2 as FVKESK. The CDR3 loop spans 14 amino acids. Trimming stripped 5 bases from V and 7 bases from J, with 17 bases between. The CDR3 coding sequence is TGTGCCAGCAGCGTCCCGGGGGGCGCGGGTGGCTACACCTTC. It encodes CASSVPGGAGGYTF.

This chain joins TRBV28 and TRBJ2-2; TRBD2 matches at 11 bases. The V and J ends lost 3 bases and 4 bases, in that order; junction bases with no gene match: 1. In germline, CDR1 is MDHEN, CDR2 SYDVKM. The CDR3 is 15 residues long. CDR3 sequence reads: CASSFTSGSTGELFF. The CDR3 coding sequence is TGTGCCAGCAGTTTTACTAGCGGGAGCACCGGGGAGCTGTTTTTT.

The J gene is TRBJ2-1, the V gene TRBV29-1, with TRBD1 matching 10 bases. V was clipped by 6 bases and J by 1 base; unmatched bases: 3. The CDR3 is 14 amino acids. Germline V gene lookup returns CDR1 SQVTM and CDR2 ANQGSEA. CDR3 sequence (DNA): TGCAGCGTCCGGGACAGGGGTTCCTACAATGAGCAGTTCTTC. This translates into CSVRDRGSYNEQFF.

The chain has TRBV4-2 and TRBJ1-1; D is unclear. Germline values: CDR1 LGHNA, CDR2 YNFKEQ. With 1 base removed from V and 7 bases from J, the gap between germline ends came to 13 bases. This CDR3 spans 14 amino acids. This CDR3 is CASSQVAGEREAFF. The CDR3 region has the DNA TGTGCCAGCAGCCAAGTGGCCGGGGAGCGTGAAGCTTTCTTT.